Following are 14 T cell receptor beta chains from one sample sequenced in a study of naive CD8 T cells in extremely preterm neonates (TCRdb year 2017). Findings and caveats that apply to the study as a whole: Compared with the older groups, preterm CDR3s were shorter and closer to germline, carrying fewer N additions and showing less junctional trimming.

Libraries came from the immunoSEQ multiplex PCR assay. The table comes from immuneACCESS by way of TCRdb, which keeps in-frame sequences with V and J called. Part of the clones is missing from these tables; in studies checked, under half for an unresolved V gene and the rest for unknown reasons. The sample contains about 23,000 clones, approximately 88% of them found a single time. The ten largest make up 0.75% to 0.95% of the sample. A few extremely preterm deliveries, at about 22-27 weeks of gestation, provided the preterm samples. Antigen specificity for these receptors is unknown. What was sequenced was naive CD8+ T cells from cord blood. The receptor set was obtained from a boy who was born preterm.

This CDR3 is CASSQDSTDTQYF. The DNA of the CDR3 is TGTGCCAGCAGCCAAGACAGCACAGATACGCAGTATTTT. V usage is TRBV4-2 and J usage is TRBJ2-3; no reliable D call. V lost 0 bases, J lost 0 bases, and 1 base lay in between. The CDR3 totals 13 residues. The germline V gene encodes CDR1 LGHNA and CDR2 YNFKEQ.

The genes are TRBV4-3 and TRBJ2-5, with 14 bases fitting TRBD2. Losses at the gene ends were 2 bases for V and 4 bases for J; bases not matched to a gene: 3. CDR3 length equals 16 residues. CDR1 is LGHNA, CDR2 YSLEER, per germline. CDR3 amino acids: CASSQRLAGGPETQYF. CDR3 coding DNA: TGCGCCAGCAGCCAAAGACTAGCGGGGGGGCCAGAGACCCAGTACTTC.

The J gene is TRBJ2-1, the V gene TRBV30, with 16 bases matching TRBD2. V lost 0 bases to trimming and J lost 4 bases; unmatched junction nucleotides: 3. This CDR3 region has 17 residues. Germline lookup yields CDR1 GTSNPN and CDR2 SVGIG (reference sequence). For the CDR3, the DNA is TGTGCCTGGAGTGTAGGGACTAGCGGGGGGGAATACAATGAGCAGTTCTTC. Amino acid sequence: CAWSVGTSGGEYNEQFF.

The V gene is TRBV27, the J gene TRBJ1-2; TRBD1 matches 9 bases. From germline, CDR1 is MNHEY and CDR2 SMNVEV (reference sequence). Trimming took 0 bases from V and 6 from J; bases not matched to a gene: 5. There are 15 residues in the CDR3. As DNA, the CDR3 is TGTGCCAGCAGTTTATCGGGCTGGACAGGGGATGGCTACACCTTC. Translating it yields CASSLSGWTGDGYTF.

A note on this clone: A read error is possible here, since a much larger clone lies one base away. The chain uses TRBV13 and TRBJ2-7, with 7 bases identical to TRBD1. V shed 4 bases, J shed 6 bases, and the junction held 0 bases outside the gene matches. Per germline, CDR1 PRHDT and CDR2 FYEKMQ (reference sequence). The CDR3 sequence is 11 residues long. DNA for the CDR3: TGTGCCAGCAGCTCAGGGGGCGAGCAGTACTTC. This sequence encodes CASSSGGEQYF.

This chain connects TRBV4-1 to TRBJ1-1; 8 bases agree with TRBD1. V shed 2 bases, J shed 5 bases, and the junction held 7 bases outside the gene matches. The germline gives CDR1 MGHRA, CDR2 YSYEKL. The CDR3 has 15 amino acids. In DNA form, the CDR3 reads TGCGCCAGCAGCCAAAGTCAGGGGGCGACAACTGAAGCTTTCTTT. Its translation: CASSQSQGATTEAFF.

The V call is TRBV29-1, the J call TRBJ2-2, with a possible D match to TRBD1 (5 bases). Germline-derived CDR1 and CDR2 are SQVTM and ANQGSEA. The CDR3 runs 13 residues. V lost 4 bases and J 1 base, leaving 7 bases between the germline ends. The CDR3 bases are TGCAGCGTTGTAACAGGGAACACCGGGGAGCTGTTTTTT. It is translated as CSVVTGNTGELFF.

This chain links TRBV19 with TRBJ2-7; TRBD1 matches 10 bases. Germline V CDR1 and CDR2: LNHDA, SQIVND (reference sequence). J lost 0 bases, V lost 4 bases, and 0 bases had no gene match. The CDR3 totals 14 residues. The CDR3 loop reads CASSRTGGSYEQYF. The CDR3, as DNA: TGTGCCAGTAGTAGGACAGGGGGCTCCTACGAGCAGTACTTC.

This rearrangement joins TRBV9 to TRBJ1-2, with TRBD1 matching over 8 bases. Unmatched junction bases numbered 4, after V lost 2 bases and J lost 1 base. The germline CDR1 and CDR2 sequences are SGDLS and YYNGEE. The CDR3 sequence is 15 residues long. The CDR3 DNA is TGTGCCAGCAGCGTTGGGACAGGAGTTAACTATGGCTACACCTTC. This gives the protein CASSVGTGVNYGYTF.

The rearrangement uses TRBV7-2 and TRBJ1-2; 9 nucleotides agree with TRBD1. Germline trimming cut 1 base from V and 8 bases from J; bases unmatched to any gene: 2. There are 13 residues in the CDR3. The germline V gene encodes CDR1 SGHTA and CDR2 FQGNSA. CDR3: CASSLDTGGGYTF. Written as DNA, the CDR3 is TGTGCCAGCAGCTTAGATACAGGGGGCGGCTACACCTTC.

V and J are TRBV27 and TRBJ2-5, with TRBD1 identical over 7 bases. Germline V gene sequence: CDR1 MNHEY, CDR2 SMNVEV (reference sequence). The CDR3 runs to 13 residues. With V trimmed by 6 bases and J by 1 base, 2 bases remained unmatched. CDR3 DNA sequence: TGTGCCAGCAGGCACAGGGGCCAAGAGACCCAGTACTTC. Its translation is CASRHRGQETQYF.

V gene TRBV29-1 combines with J gene TRBJ1-2; TRBD1 aligns across 8 bases. The ends lost 3 bases at V and 6 bases at J; junction bases unmatched: 0. CDR1 and CDR2 (germline): SQVTM, ANQGSEA. This CDR3 is built from 11 residues. The CDR3 bases are TGCAGCGTTGACAGGGGGCATGGCTACACCTTC. Its translation: CSVDRGHGYTF. Supplemented by reference TRBV29-1 and TRBJ1-2, the full variable domain reads SAVISQKPSRDICQRGTSLTIQCQVDSQVTMMFWYRQQPGQSLTLIATANQGSEATYESGFVIDKFPISRPNLTFSTLTVSNMSPEDSSIYLCSVDRGHGYTFGSGTRLTVV.

The J gene is TRBJ1-5, the V gene TRBV6-7, with a tentative D call TRBD1 (6 bases). TRBV6-7 is an open reading frame whose function is uncertain. The CDR3 loop spans 13 amino acids. The V end lost 6 bases, the J end lost 3 bases, and 9 bases lay between the germline ends. The CDR3 DNA reads as TGTGCCAGCAGCGGGACAAACAATCAGCCCCAGCATTTT. Translation: CASSGTNNQPQHF.

The chain uses TRBV30 and TRBJ1-1; 7 positions agree with TRBD1. J gave up 4 bases and V 1 base, and 0 bases lay outside the gene matches. This CDR3 region has 12 residues. The germline V gene encodes CDR1 GTSNPN and CDR2 SVGIG (reference sequence). The CDR3 DNA reads TGTGCCTGGAGTGACAGGGGCACTGAAGCTTTCTTT. Protein: CAWSDRGTEAFF.